A single sample gave rise to the 8 T cell receptor beta chains below, sequenced in a study of cytomegalovirus exposure and HLA in healthy donors. This PCR relied on a set of 60 Vbeta primers and 13 Jbeta primers. The data were produced by immunoSEQ multiplex PCR, yet TCRdb's version contains in-frame clones alone and is incomplete. The repertoire includes around 210,000 clones, more than 75% of them detected once, and about 0.22% sits in the top ten. The sequenced sample was PBMCs. These receptors were collected from a girl aged 2-15 years in good health and CMV-seronegative.

The chain joins TRBV29-1 to TRBJ1-2; no clear D. This CDR3 spans 13 amino acids. CDR1 and CDR2 from the germline V gene are SQVTM and ANQGSEA. The ends were cut back, 4 bases at V and 2 bases at J, with 11 bases in the middle. The CDR3 bases are TGCAGCGTTGGTGGCAGGCTAAACTATGGCTACACCTTC. This translates into CSVGGRLNYGYTF.

The rearrangement joins TRBV4-2 to TRBJ2-3; 10 bases are a match to TRBD2. The length of the CDR3 is 16 residues. From germline, CDR1 is LGHNA and CDR2 YNFKEQ. Germline trimming cut 1 base from V and 5 bases from J; bases unmatched to any gene: 6. Written as DNA, the CDR3 is TGTGCCAGCAGCCAAGCCCCGACTAGCGGGCAAGATACGCAGTATTTT. Its protein product is CASSQAPTSGQDTQYF.

CDR3 sequence (DNA): TGTGCCAGCAGTACCCGAGGAGTTCAAGAGACCCAGTACTTC. Protein: CASSTRGVQETQYF. This sequence joins TRBV27 and TRBJ2-5; D uncertain. In germline, CDR1 is MNHEY, CDR2 SMNVEV (reference sequence). Trimming left V 5 bases short and J 2 bases short, with 12 bases between. CDR3 length: 14 amino acids.

This clone has just a few counts. The sample carries other DNA sequences with the same CDR3. This chain connects TRBV6-5 to TRBJ1-5; D ambiguous. This CDR3 spans 13 amino acids. Germline values: CDR1 MNHEY, CDR2 SVGAGI. Trimming removed 6 bases from V and 5 bases from J, with 11 bases in between. Here the CDR3 reads CASSRSRDQPQHF. The CDR3 nucleotides read TGTGCCAGCAGCCGGTCGAGGGATCAGCCCCAGCATTTT.

The genes are TRBV30 and TRBJ2-5; 9 bases are a match to TRBD2. The CDR3 has 16 amino acids. Trimming removed 3 bases from V and 2 bases from J; junction bases left unmatched: 10. Germline-derived CDR1 and CDR2 are GTSNPN and SVGIG (reference sequence). The CDR3 loop is CAWSRGRTSVQETQYF. DNA for the CDR3: TGTGCCTGGAGCAGGGGGAGGACTAGCGTGCAAGAGACCCAGTACTTC.

The chain is built from TRBV28 and TRBJ1-2; the D gene is possibly TRBD1 (6 bases). Germline V gene lookup returns CDR1 MDHEN and CDR2 SYDVKM. V was cut by 5 bases and J by 4 bases, with 14 bases left in between. The CDR3 is made up of 14 amino acids. Written as DNA, the CDR3 is TGTGCCAGCAGTAACAGGGTTGGGGGCTATGGCTACACCTTC. Translating gives CASSNRVGGYGYTF.

The chain recombines TRBV27 with TRBJ1-3, with D hard to call. Germline CDR1 is MNHEY and CDR2 is SMNVEV (reference sequence). The CDR3 sequence is 14 residues long. V was cut by 5 bases and J by 0 bases, with 8 bases left in between. CDR3 sequence: CASSDPGSGNTIYF. In DNA, the CDR3 is TGTGCCAGCAGTGACCCAGGCTCTGGAAACACCATATATTTT.

The V call is TRBV11-2, the J call TRBJ1-6, with D hard to call. V lost 0 bases, J lost 7 bases, and 7 bases lay in between. Per the germline V gene, CDR1 is SGHAT and CDR2 is FQNNGV. The CDR3 is 14 amino acids. The CDR3 nucleotides are TGTGCCAGCAGCTTAGATCCGCGGAATTCACCCCTCCACTTT. It is translated as CASSLDPRNSPLHF.